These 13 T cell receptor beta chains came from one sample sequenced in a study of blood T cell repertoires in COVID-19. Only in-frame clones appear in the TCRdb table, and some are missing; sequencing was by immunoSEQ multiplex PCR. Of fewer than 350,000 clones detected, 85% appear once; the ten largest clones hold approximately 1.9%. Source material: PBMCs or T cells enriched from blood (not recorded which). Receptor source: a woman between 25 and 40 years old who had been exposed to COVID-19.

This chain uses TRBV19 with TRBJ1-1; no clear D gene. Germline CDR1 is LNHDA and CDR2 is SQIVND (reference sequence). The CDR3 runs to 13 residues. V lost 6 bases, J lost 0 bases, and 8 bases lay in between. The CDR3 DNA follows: TGTGCCAGTAGAACGACACTGAACACTGAAGCTTTCTTT. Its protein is CASRTTLNTEAFF.

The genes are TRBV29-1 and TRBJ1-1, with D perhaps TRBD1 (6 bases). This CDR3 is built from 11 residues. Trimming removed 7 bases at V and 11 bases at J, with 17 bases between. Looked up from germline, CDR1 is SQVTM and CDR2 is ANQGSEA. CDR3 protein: CSEITGYEAFF. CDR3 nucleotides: TGCAGCGAAATAACAGGGTATGAGGCTTTCTTT.

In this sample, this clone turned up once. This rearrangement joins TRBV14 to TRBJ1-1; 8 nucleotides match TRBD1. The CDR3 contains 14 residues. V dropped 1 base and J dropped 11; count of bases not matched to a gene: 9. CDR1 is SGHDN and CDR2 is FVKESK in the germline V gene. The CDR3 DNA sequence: TGTGCCAGCAGCCAAGTAAGTCGACAGGGGCAGGCTTTCTTT. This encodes CASSQVSRQGQAFF.

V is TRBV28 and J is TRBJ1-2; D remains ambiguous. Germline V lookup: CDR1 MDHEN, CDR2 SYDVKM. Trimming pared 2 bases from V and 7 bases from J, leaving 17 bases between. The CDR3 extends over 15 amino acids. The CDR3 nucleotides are TGTGCCAGCAGTTTAAATCCAGGTACTTACGGTGGCTACACCTTC. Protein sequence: CASSLNPGTYGGYTF.

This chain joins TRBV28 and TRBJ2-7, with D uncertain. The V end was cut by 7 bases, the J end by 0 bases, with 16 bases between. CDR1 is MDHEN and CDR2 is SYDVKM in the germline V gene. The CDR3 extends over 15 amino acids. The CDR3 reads CASTPAEENSYEQYF. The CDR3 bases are TGTGCCAGCACCCCCGCCGAGGAGAACTCCTACGAGCAGTACTTC. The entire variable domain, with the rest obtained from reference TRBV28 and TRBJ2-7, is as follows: DVKVTQSSRYLVKRTGEKVFLECVQDMDHENMFWYRQDPGLGLRLIYFSYDVKMKEKGDIPEGYSVSREKKERFSLILESASTNQTSMYLCASTPAEENSYEQYFGPGTRLTVT.

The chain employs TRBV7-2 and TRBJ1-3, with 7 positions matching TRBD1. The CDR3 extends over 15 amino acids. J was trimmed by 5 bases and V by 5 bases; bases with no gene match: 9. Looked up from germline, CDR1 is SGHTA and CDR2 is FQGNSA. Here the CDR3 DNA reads TGTGCCAGCAGCGCATACAGGGGATCAAGAAACACCATATATTTT. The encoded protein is CASSAYRGSRNTIYF.

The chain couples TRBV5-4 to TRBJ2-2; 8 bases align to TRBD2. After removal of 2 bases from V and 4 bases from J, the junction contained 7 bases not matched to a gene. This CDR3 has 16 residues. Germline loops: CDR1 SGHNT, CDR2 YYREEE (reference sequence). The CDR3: CASSLKETSVTGELFF. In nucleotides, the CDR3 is TGTGCCAGCAGCTTAAAGGAGACTAGCGTCACCGGGGAGCTGTTTTTT.

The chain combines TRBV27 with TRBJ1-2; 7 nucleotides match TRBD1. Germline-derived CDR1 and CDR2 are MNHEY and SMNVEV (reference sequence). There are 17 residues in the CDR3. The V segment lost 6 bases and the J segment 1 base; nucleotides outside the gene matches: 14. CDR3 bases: TGTGCCAGCAGCCCGATACAGGGGACGGAGATTAACTATGGCTACACCTTC. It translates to CASSPIQGTEINYGYTF.

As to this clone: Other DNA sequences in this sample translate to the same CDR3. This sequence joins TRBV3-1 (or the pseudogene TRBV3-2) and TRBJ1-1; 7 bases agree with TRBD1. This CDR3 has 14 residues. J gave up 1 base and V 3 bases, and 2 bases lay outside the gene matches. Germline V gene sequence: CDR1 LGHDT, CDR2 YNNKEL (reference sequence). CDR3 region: CASSHRQGNTEAFF. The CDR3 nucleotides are TGTGCCAGCAGCCACCGACAGGGGAACACTGAAGCTTTCTTT.

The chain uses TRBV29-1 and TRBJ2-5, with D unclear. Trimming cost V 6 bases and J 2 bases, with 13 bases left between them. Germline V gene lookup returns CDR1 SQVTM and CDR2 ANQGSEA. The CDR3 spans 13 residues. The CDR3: CSVAPQIQETQYF. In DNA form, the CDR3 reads TGCAGCGTCGCGCCCCAAATTCAAGAGACCCAGTACTTC.

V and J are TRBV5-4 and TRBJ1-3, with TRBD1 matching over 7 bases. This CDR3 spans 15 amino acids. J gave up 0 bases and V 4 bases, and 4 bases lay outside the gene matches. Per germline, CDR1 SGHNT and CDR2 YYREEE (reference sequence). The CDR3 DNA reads TGTGCCAGCAGCCTGGACAGGAACTCTGGAAACACCATATATTTT. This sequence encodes CASSLDRNSGNTIYF.

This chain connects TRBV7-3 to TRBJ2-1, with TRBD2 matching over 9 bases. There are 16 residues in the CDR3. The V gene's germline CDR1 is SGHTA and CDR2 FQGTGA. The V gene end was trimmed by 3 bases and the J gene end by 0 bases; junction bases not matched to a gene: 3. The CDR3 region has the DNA TGTGCCAGCAGCTTCAGTAGCGGGAGCTCCTACAATGAGCAGTTCTTC. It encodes CASSFSSGSSYNEQFF.

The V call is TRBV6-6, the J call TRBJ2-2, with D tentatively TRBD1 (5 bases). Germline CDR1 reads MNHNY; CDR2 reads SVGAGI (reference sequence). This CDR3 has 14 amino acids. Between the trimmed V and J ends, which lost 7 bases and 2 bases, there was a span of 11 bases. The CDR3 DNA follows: TGTGCCAGCATATTCAGGGCCAACACCGGGGAGCTGTTTTTT. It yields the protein CASIFRANTGELFF.